The 23 T cell receptor beta chains given below trace back to one sample, sequenced in a study of memory CD4+ T cells and cytomegalovirus serostatus. The repertoire was sequenced with immunoSEQ multiplex PCR; TCRdb's copy has only in-frame clones and lacks some. The sample comprises under 50,000 clones, around 84% of which are singletons, and roughly 0.76% rests with the top ten. Single viable CD3+CD4+CD8-CD45RO+ cells were sorted as the memory CD4+ T cells. Sequenced input: memory CD4+ T cells from blood. The origin of the receptors is an adult in good health and CMV-seronegative.

The chain employs TRBV5-1 and TRBJ2-3; the D is unclear. Trimming took 2 bases from V and 2 from J, leaving 3 bases between them. The CDR3 spans 12 residues. The germline V gene encodes CDR1 SGHRS and CDR2 YFSETQ. CDR3 loop: CASSLNTDTQYF. In DNA, the CDR3 is TGCGCCAGCAGCTTAAACACAGATACGCAGTATTTT.

This clone was detected a few times. The chain carries TRBV29-1 and TRBJ2-2; 7 bases line up with TRBD1. Germline CDR1 and CDR2: SQVTM and ANQGSEA. Trimming removed 6 bases from V and 2 bases from J; junction bases left unmatched: 6. The CDR3 has 14 residues. The CDR3 sequence: CSVRDRANTGELFF. The CDR3 DNA reads as TGCAGCGTCCGGGACAGAGCCAACACCGGGGAGCTGTTTTTT.

The chain carries TRBV30 and TRBJ1-4, with D perhaps TRBD1 (6 bases). Per the germline V gene, CDR1 is GTSNPN and CDR2 is SVGIG (reference sequence). V was trimmed by 0 bases and J by 0 bases, leaving 11 bases between them. The CDR3 runs to 16 residues. The CDR3 sequence is CAWSVPSGATNEKLFF. The CDR3 DNA sequence: TGTGCCTGGAGTGTCCCCTCAGGGGCAACTAATGAAAAACTGTTTTTT.

The chain combines TRBV5-1 with TRBJ1-1; D is possibly TRBD1 (5 bases). The V gene's germline CDR1 is SGHRS and CDR2 YFSETQ. V dropped 6 bases and J dropped 2 bases, with 14 bases sitting between them. The length of the CDR3 is 14 residues. CDR3 in DNA: TGCGCCAGCAAGTGGGACCAGAGTAACACTGAAGCTTTCTTT. Translation: CASKWDQSNTEAFF.

This chain connects TRBV6-1 to TRBJ2-7; D call uncertain. CDR3 length equals 11 residues. Germline assignment: CDR1 MNHNS and CDR2 SASEGT. V was cut by 2 bases and J by 6 bases, with 5 bases left in between. This CDR3 is CASSELIEQYF. The CDR3 nucleotides read TGTGCCAGCAGTGAACTGATCGAGCAGTACTTC.

The chain recombines TRBV18 with TRBJ1-4, with 9 bases that match TRBD1. Germline V gives CDR1 KGHSH, CDR2 LQKENI. This CDR3 comprises 15 residues. With V trimmed by 4 bases and J by 7 bases, 7 bases remained unmatched. CDR3 sequence: CASSQTGTGLEKLFF. The CDR3 DNA reads as TGTGCCAGCTCACAAACCGGGACAGGGCTTGAAAAACTGTTTTTT.

V and J are TRBV7-3 and TRBJ2-5; 8 bases map to TRBD1. The V gene end was trimmed by 2 bases and the J gene end by 5 bases; junction bases not matched to a gene: 7. This CDR3 has 15 amino acids. Germline CDR1 is SGHTA and CDR2 is FQGTGA. The CDR3 loop reads CASSLRTGRRETQYF. Here the CDR3 DNA reads TGTGCCAGCAGCTTACGGACAGGGCGTAGGGAGACCCAGTACTTC.

The chain combines TRBV6-5 with TRBJ1-4; 8 nucleotides agree with TRBD1. The CDR3 covers 13 residues. The J segment lost 8 bases and the V segment lost 6 bases, leaving 5 bases of the junction unmatched. Germline V lookup: CDR1 MNHEY, CDR2 SVGAGI. CDR3 region: CASRDRDPEKLFF. As DNA, the CDR3 is TGTGCCAGCAGGGACAGGGACCCGGAAAAACTGTTTTTT.

This clone was seen just once. The chain uses TRBV27 and TRBJ1-6; TRBD1 matches at 10 bases. Germline V gene data show CDR1 as MNHEY and CDR2 as SMNVEV (reference sequence). The CDR3 is made up of 14 amino acids. The ends lost 6 bases at V and 9 bases at J; junction bases unmatched: 5. CDR3: CASRRQGAGSPLHF. The CDR3 nucleotides are TGTGCCAGCAGAAGACAGGGGGCTGGTTCACCCCTCCACTTT.

The V call is TRBV7-3, the J call TRBJ2-3, with a possible D match to TRBD2 (6 bases). The CDR3 is 17 amino acids. With 1 base removed from V and 5 bases from J, the gap between germline ends came to 19 bases. CDR1 is SGHTA and CDR2 is FQGTGA in the germline V gene. As DNA, the CDR3 is TGTGCCAGCAGCTTAAACCCGTGGCGGGGCGGGTTAGATACGCAGTATTTT. As protein: CASSLNPWRGGLDTQYF.

The chain couples TRBV6-5 to TRBJ1-2; D not resolved. Trimming left V 6 bases short and J 8 bases short, with 16 bases between. Germline assignment: CDR1 MNHEY and CDR2 SVGAGI. The CDR3 consists of 13 residues. Written as DNA, the CDR3 is TGTGCCAGCAGGCCTCCAGCCTTCCAGGGCTACACCTTC. It encodes CASRPPAFQGYTF.

The chain is built from TRBV19 and TRBJ1-2; TRBD1 agrees at 10 bases. V was clipped by 5 bases and J by 4 bases; unmatched bases: 13. Germline V gives CDR1 LNHDA, CDR2 SQIVND (reference sequence). The CDR3 extends over 17 amino acids. The CDR3 DNA reads as TGTGCCAGTAGTCCCAGTCGGGACAGGGGCAGATCCTATGGCTACACCTTC. This translates into CASSPSRDRGRSYGYTF. The complete variable domain, with remaining parts taken from reference TRBV19 and TRBJ1-2, reads DGGITQSPKYLFRKEGQNVTLSCEQNLNHDAMYWYRQDPGQGLRLIYYSQIVNDFQKGDIAEGYSVSREKKESFPLTVTSAQKNPTAFYLCASSPSRDRGRSYGYTFGSGTRLTVV.

Only a few counts were recorded for this clone. This chain joins TRBV30 and TRBJ1-5, with D uncertain. Deletions cut 0 bases from V and 5 bases from J, with 14 bases between. The CDR3 contains 15 residues. CDR1 is GTSNPN and CDR2 is SVGIG in the germline V gene (reference sequence). The CDR3 is CAWSVFGLSDQPQHF. DNA of the CDR3: TGTGCCTGGAGTGTATTTGGACTGTCTGATCAGCCCCAGCATTTT.

This clone was seen a few times. The CDR3 region has the DNA TGTGCCAGCAGCCACCGGACAGGGGGCGATAAGGGGTATGGCTACACCTTC. Translated, it gives CASSHRTGGDKGYGYTF. V gene TRBV7-6 combines with J gene TRBJ1-2, with TRBD1 matching 11 bases. V lost 5 bases, J lost 5 bases, and 13 bases stayed unmatched. Germline V CDR1 and CDR2: SGHVS, FNYEAQ. The CDR3 runs to 17 residues.

The CDR3 coding sequence is TGTGCCAGCAGTGATCGAAAGGGGGATGCCCCCTCATACGAGCAGTACTTC. Protein: CASSDRKGDAPSYEQYF. The gene calls are TRBV6-1 and TRBJ2-7; tentatively, D is TRBD1 (6 bases). From germline, CDR1 is MNHNS and CDR2 SASEGT. Trimming removed 3 bases from V and 4 bases from J, with 22 bases in between. The CDR3 length is 17 residues.

This clone was seen once. This chain connects TRBV11-2 to TRBJ2-3; D gene uncertain. The V gene lost 5 bases and the J gene lost 0 bases, with 18 bases spanning the gap. CDR3 length: 17 residues. Germline loops: CDR1 SGHAT, CDR2 FQNNGV. The CDR3 here is CASSPRRLAGSTDTQYF. CDR3 DNA sequence: TGTGCCAGCAGCCCACGACGACTGGCAGGTAGCACAGATACGCAGTATTTT. The entire variable domain, with the rest obtained from reference TRBV11-2 and TRBJ2-3, is as follows: EAGVAQSPRYKIIEKRQSVAFWCNPISGHATLYWYQQILGQGPKLLIQFQNNGVVDDSQLPKDRFSAERLKGVDSTLKIQPAKLEDSAVYLCASSPRRLAGSTDTQYFGPGTRLTVL.

The chain links TRBV5-4 to TRBJ1-1; D not resolved. V shed 4 bases and J shed 1 base, with 11 bases lying between them. From germline, CDR1 is SGHNT and CDR2 YYREEE (reference sequence). CDR3 size: 14 residues. This CDR3 reads CASSGTQRNTEAFF. CDR3 DNA sequence: TGTGCCAGCAGCGGAACCCAGAGGAACACTGAAGCTTTCTTT.

The rearrangement links TRBV11-3 to TRBJ2-1, with TRBD2 matching 8 bases. CDR1 is SGHNT, CDR2 YENEEA, per germline. V dropped 5 bases and J dropped 6; count of bases not matched to a gene: 12. This CDR3 region has 16 residues. Here the CDR3 reads CASSPMTSAYFNEQFF. DNA of the CDR3: TGTGCCAGCAGCCCCATGACTAGCGCCTACTTCAATGAGCAGTTCTTC.

V usage is TRBV6-1 and J usage is TRBJ2-5, with TRBD1 matching over 7 bases. Trimming at V came to 6 bases and at J to 5 bases, leaving 6 bases not matched to a gene. The CDR3 spans 13 residues. Germline CDR1 and CDR2: MNHNS and SASEGT. CDR3 sequence (DNA): TGTGCCAGCAGCAGAGGGGGCGGGGAGACCCAGTACTTC. It yields the protein CASSRGGGETQYF.

This chain joins TRBV5-6 and TRBJ2-1; weak D call: TRBD1 (6 bases). The germline V gene encodes CDR1 SGHDT and CDR2 YYEEEE. Trimming pared 2 bases from V and 7 bases from J, leaving 7 bases between. This CDR3 is 12 amino acids long. The CDR3: CASSFQGNEQFF. The CDR3 region has the DNA TGTGCCAGCAGCTTCCAGGGGAATGAGCAGTTCTTC.

A note on this clone: Other nucleotide sequences from this sample produce the same CDR3. The chain carries TRBV30 and TRBJ1-5; D is unresolved. V was clipped by 1 base and J by 2 bases, with 6 bases between them. Germline V gives CDR1 GTSNPN, CDR2 SVGIG (reference sequence). The CDR3 runs to 13 residues. CDR3 sequence (DNA): TGTGCCTGGAGTGAGGGCGGCAATCAGCCCCAGCATTTT. Translating it yields CAWSEGGNQPQHF.

V gene TRBV10-3 combines with J gene TRBJ2-3, with 11 bases that match TRBD2. The CDR3 runs to 14 residues. Germline loops: CDR1 ENHRY, CDR2 SYGVKD. J was trimmed by 6 bases and V by 9 bases; bases with no gene match: 8. The CDR3: CAINSGGATDTQYF. CDR3 nucleotides: TGTGCCATTAATAGCGGGGGGGCCACCGATACGCAGTATTTT.

This clone was counted once. The CDR3 DNA reads TGTGCCAGCAGCTTAGATAGCGGGGGGCGAAGGACCGGGGAGCTGTTTTTT. Translated, it gives CASSLDSGGRRTGELFF. The J gene is TRBJ2-2, the V gene TRBV11-2; 10 nucleotides agree with TRBD2. Trimming cost V 0 bases and J 5 bases; bases outside gene matches: 6. Germline CDR1 SGHAT, CDR2 FQNNGV. This CDR3 comprises 17 residues.